These 25 T cell receptor beta chains came from one sample sequenced in a study of blood T cell repertoires in COVID-19. Profiling relied on immunoSEQ multiplex PCR, and the TCRdb table lists in-frame clones only, not all of them. The sample consists of over 70,000 clones, 78% of them appearing once. The sequenced material came from peripheral blood. The source of these receptors is a man in his 70s with COVID-19, enrolled during active disease.

The chain couples TRBV7-8 to TRBJ1-3; possibly TRBD1 for D (5 bases). CDR3 length: 14 residues. V was pared by 4 bases and J by 7 bases, with 14 bases between. The V gene's germline CDR1 is SGHVS and CDR2 FQNEAQ. This CDR3 reads CASSSSTVLNTIYF. In nucleotides, the CDR3 is TGTGCCAGCAGCTCCTCGACAGTGTTGAACACCATATATTTT.

This clone has only one observation. The chain employs TRBV4-3 and TRBJ1-1; D is ambiguous. V was clipped by 3 bases and J by 3 bases, with 11 bases between them. Germline V lookup: CDR1 LGHNA, CDR2 YSLEER. CDR3 length: 14 residues. CDR3 amino acids: CASSQGTVDTEAFF. The CDR3 bases are TGCGCCAGCAGCCAGGGTACAGTAGACACTGAAGCTTTCTTT.

Concerning this clone itself: A junction boundary mismatches the germline segment, possibly from a read error. CDR3 sequence reads: CASSLAVGGLNEQFF. The CDR3 coding sequence is TGTGCCAGCAGCCTAGCGGTGGGAGGTCTTAATGAGCAGTTCTTC. The chain joins TRBV7-8 to TRBJ2-1, with TRBD2 matching 7 bases. The CDR3 extends over 15 amino acids. The germline V gene encodes CDR1 SGHVS and CDR2 FQNEAQ.

The chain uses TRBV6-4 and TRBJ2-7, with 14 bases aligning to TRBD2. CDR1 and CDR2 (germline): MRHNA, SNTAGT. V was pared by 7 bases and J by 5 bases, with 4 bases of the junction left unmatched. This CDR3 comprises 14 residues. The CDR3 DNA follows: TGTGCCAGCATTGGGACTAGCGGGAGCCACGAGCAGTACTTC. It yields the protein CASIGTSGSHEQYF.

The chain couples TRBV19 to TRBJ1-3, with a tentative D call TRBD1 (5 bases). Trimming stripped 5 bases from V and 0 bases from J, with 14 bases between. CDR3 length: 16 amino acids. CDR1 LNHDA and CDR2 SQIVND come from the germline V gene (reference sequence). CDR3 loop: CASSSARARSGNTIYF. In DNA form, the CDR3 reads TGTGCCAGTAGTTCGGCCAGGGCCCGCTCTGGAAACACCATATATTTT.

This chain links TRBV19 with TRBJ1-2; D may be TRBD1 (6 bases). The ends were cut back, 1 base at V and 0 bases at J, with 9 bases in the middle. The CDR3 covers 15 residues. The germline V gene encodes CDR1 LNHDA and CDR2 SQIVND (reference sequence). The CDR3 DNA is TGTGCCAGTAGTATAGTGGACAGAGCTAACTATGGCTACACCTTC. Amino acid sequence: CASSIVDRANYGYTF.

The gene calls are TRBV5-1 and TRBJ1-1, with D possibly TRBD1 on 6 matching bases. This CDR3 is built from 14 residues. Looked up from germline, CDR1 is SGHRS and CDR2 is YFSETQ. V shed 1 base and J shed 5 bases, with 12 bases lying between them. The CDR3 DNA reads TGCGCCAGCAGCTTGTACAGGGATCGGACTGAAGCTTTCTTT. It is translated as CASSLYRDRTEAFF. Full variable domain (rest looked up from reference TRBV5-1 and TRBJ1-1): KAGVTQTPRYLIKTRGQQVTLSCSPISGHRSVSWYQQTPGQGLQFLFEYFSETQRNKGNFPGRFSGRQFSNSRSEMNVSTLELGDSALYLCASSLYRDRTEAFFGQGTRLTVV.

This clone was picked up a small number of times. CDR3 DNA: TGTGCCAGCAGCTTAGATCCCCGGGGGGGCTATGGCTACACCTTC. It is translated as CASSLDPRGGYGYTF. V is TRBV27 and J is TRBJ1-2; TRBD1 is a possible D gene (5 bases). Germline CDR1 is MNHEY and CDR2 is SMNVEV (reference sequence). Trimming stripped 6 bases from V and 4 bases from J, with 18 bases between. The length of the CDR3 is 15 residues.

This clone has just a few counts. V usage is TRBV7-9 and J usage is TRBJ1-4, with 8 nucleotides matching TRBD1. Germline CDR1 and CDR2: SEHNR and FQNEAQ (reference sequence). V lost 4 bases and J lost 4; bases outside the gene matches: 8. The CDR3 consists of 16 residues. In DNA form, the CDR3 reads TGTGCCAGCAGCTCAAGAGAAGGACAGGGTAATGAAAAACTGTTTTTT. Translation gives CASSSREGQGNEKLFF.

This chain links TRBV19 with TRBJ1-5; 7 nucleotides agree with TRBD1. V shed 4 bases, J shed 0 bases, and the junction held 6 bases outside the gene matches. CDR3 length equals 16 residues. The V gene's germline CDR1 is LNHDA and CDR2 SQIVND (reference sequence). CDR3 sequence (DNA): TGTGCCAGTAGTAAACAGGGGTTGGATAGCAATCAGCCCCAGCATTTT. Encoded protein: CASSKQGLDSNQPQHF.

This chain uses TRBV7-9 with TRBJ2-7, with 9 positions matching TRBD1. Germline CDR1 reads SEHNR; CDR2 reads FQNEAQ (reference sequence). The CDR3 contains 16 residues. V lost 1 base to trimming and J lost 7 bases; unmatched junction nucleotides: 11. CDR3 in amino acids: CASSLDPGQGLLEQYF. The CDR3 nucleotides are TGTGCCAGCAGCTTAGACCCGGGACAGGGTCTCTTGGAGCAGTACTTC.

The genes are TRBV27 and TRBJ2-7; D unclear. CDR3 length: 14 amino acids. From germline, CDR1 is MNHEY and CDR2 SMNVEV (reference sequence). V lost 3 bases and J lost 2, with 11 bases in between. The CDR3 reads CASSFGGKPYEQYF. For the CDR3, the DNA is TGTGCCAGCAGTTTCGGCGGCAAACCCTACGAGCAGTACTTC.

The chain has TRBV3-1 (or the pseudogene TRBV3-2) and TRBJ1-4; TRBD1 is a possible D gene (5 bases). This CDR3 has 17 residues. Between the trimmed V and J ends, which lost 1 base and 0 bases, there was a span of 12 bases. The V gene's germline CDR1 is LGHDT and CDR2 YNNKEL (reference sequence). CDR3 DNA sequence: TGTGCCAGCAGCCAAGTTTTGGACACCGCAACTAATGAAAAACTGTTTTTT. As protein: CASSQVLDTATNEKLFF.

The chain joins TRBV6-5 to TRBJ1-3, with TRBD1 identical over 7 bases. V shed 5 bases, J shed 0 bases, and the junction held 1 base outside the gene matches. Germline V gives CDR1 MNHEY, CDR2 SVGAGI. CDR3 length: 14 amino acids. The CDR3 here is CASSRDSSGNTIYF. The DNA for the CDR3 is TGTGCCAGCAGTAGGGACAGCTCTGGAAACACCATATATTTT.

The rearrangement joins TRBV6-5 to TRBJ2-7, with D possibly matching TRBD1 (6 bases). The germline gives CDR1 MNHEY, CDR2 SVGAGI. V lost 4 bases, J lost 5 bases, and 15 bases lay in between. The CDR3 covers 14 residues. DNA for the CDR3: TGTGCCAGCAGTTTCCGGGACATTGCCAACGAGCAGTACTTC. Its translation: CASSFRDIANEQYF.

The gene calls are TRBV7-6 and TRBJ2-1; 7 bases fit TRBD2. J lost 8 bases, V lost 5 bases, and 15 bases had no gene match. Per germline, CDR1 SGHVS and CDR2 FNYEAQ. The CDR3 runs to 16 residues. In DNA form, the CDR3 reads TGTGCCAGCAGCGCCCACGGGAGCGGGACCTTGCATGAGCAGTTCTTC. It specifies CASSAHGSGTLHEQFF.

This sequence joins TRBV6-2 or TRBV6-3 and TRBJ1-6, with D uncertain. CDR1 and CDR2 from the germline V gene are MNHEY and SVGEGT. This CDR3 is built from 18 residues. Deletions cut 4 bases from V and 0 bases from J, with 16 bases between. The CDR3 is CASSSPGLLSSYNSPLHF. The CDR3 region has the DNA TGTGCCAGCAGTTCCCCCGGACTCCTGAGCTCCTATAATTCACCCCTCCACTTT.

This chain connects TRBV7-8 to TRBJ1-2; tentatively, D is TRBD1 (6 bases). The V and J ends lost 4 bases and 5 bases respectively, with 11 bases between them. In germline, CDR1 is SGHVS, CDR2 FQNEAQ. The CDR3 is 13 amino acids. The CDR3 is CASSSTGIYGYTF. Written as DNA, the CDR3 is TGTGCCAGCAGCTCCACAGGGATTTATGGCTACACCTTC.

This clone was picked up one time. The V call is TRBV18, the J call TRBJ2-5; D is perhaps TRBD1 (6 bases). The CDR3 is 12 amino acids. V lost 3 bases to trimming and J lost 4 bases, with 6 bases between them. Germline values: CDR1 KGHSH, CDR2 LQKENI. DNA of the CDR3: TGTGCCAGCTCACCCAGGGGAGAGACCCAGTACTTC. It encodes CASSPRGETQYF. The variable domain in full, completed from reference TRBV18 and TRBJ2-5, reads NAGVMQNPRHLVRRRGQEARLRCSPMKGHSHVYWYRQLPEEGLKFMVYLQKENIIDESGMPKERFSAEFPKEGPSILRIQQVVRGDSAAYFCASSPRGETQYFGPGTRLLVL.

The chain carries TRBV6-2 or TRBV6-3 and TRBJ1-2, with D tentatively TRBD1 (5 bases). V was cut by 0 bases and J by 6 bases, with 8 bases left in between. The CDR3 has 13 residues. The germline V gene encodes CDR1 MNHEY and CDR2 SVGEGT. CDR3 coding DNA: TGTGCCAGCAGTTACTCGGTAGGGGATGGCTACACCTTC. Amino acids: CASSYSVGDGYTF.

The count of this clone is one. CDR3 nucleotide sequence: TGCAGCTTTGGCGTATCGACAGACACTGAAGCTTTCTTT. Protein: CSFGVSTDTEAFF. This rearrangement joins TRBV29-1 to TRBJ1-1, with a weak D call TRBD1 (5 bases). This CDR3 spans 13 amino acids. Per germline, CDR1 SQVTM and CDR2 ANQGSEA. The V end lost 8 bases, the J end lost 3 bases, and 16 bases lay between the germline ends.

This clone occurred a few times. V is TRBV28 and J is TRBJ2-5; 9 positions agree with TRBD1. Trimming removed 6 bases from V and 4 bases from J; junction bases left unmatched: 9. The CDR3 spans 15 residues. The germline V gene has CDR1 MDHEN and CDR2 SYDVKM. CDR3 DNA sequence: TGTGCCAGCAGATCAGGGGGACAGGGAATAGAGACCCAGTACTTC. The encoded protein is CASRSGGQGIETQYF.

The CDR3 nucleotides read TGTGCCAGCAGCTTTCGGGGAGGCAATGAGCAGTTCTTC. Translated, it gives CASSFRGGNEQFF. The chain couples TRBV7-3 to TRBJ2-1, with D possibly TRBD2 on 6 matching bases. From germline, CDR1 is SGHTA and CDR2 FQGTGA. V lost 3 bases to trimming and J lost 6 bases, with 9 bases between them. There are 13 residues in the CDR3.

The rearrangement uses TRBV4-1 and TRBJ1-5; 7 bases align to TRBD1. Germline V gene lookup returns CDR1 MGHRA and CDR2 YSYEKL. Trimming removed 5 bases from V and 5 bases from J; junction bases left unmatched: 9. CDR3 length: 15 amino acids. CDR3 residues: CASSAADRVDQPQHF. The CDR3 DNA reads as TGCGCCAGCAGCGCGGCCGACAGGGTTGATCAGCCCCAGCATTTT.

This clone was detected a few times. The chain carries TRBV24-1 and TRBJ1-2, with TRBD1 matching over 7 bases. CDR1 and CDR2 (germline): KGHDR, SFDVKD. The CDR3 has 15 residues. Trimming took 8 bases from V and 4 from J; bases not matched to a gene: 12. CDR3 in DNA: TGTGCCACCACCATAGGGACAGCCCTTGGCTATGGCTACACCTTC. Encoded protein: CATTIGTALGYGYTF.